This TCR beta chain was captured in a study of T cells in Graves' hyperthyroidism and ophthalmopathy (dated by TCRdb to the late 2010s). At the level of the whole study: Peripheral blood samples were taken at the time of initial diagnosis, prior to any treatment. A discovery cohort of approximately 97 patients, about 40 with Graves' ophthalmopathy and 55 to 60 with stable Graves' hyperthyroidism, was used to find distinguishing TCR V-J signatures. Prospective prediction of ophthalmopathy was tested in an independent validation cohort consisting of about 19 hyperthyroidism patients and more than 15 patients who later progressed to ophthalmopathy. The approximately 100 discovery patients were divided at random into training and test sets in a 7:3 ratio. The study also compared thyroid tissue and blood T-cell repertoires from about 6 Graves' hyperthyroidism patients. Following sampling, methimazole starting at 30 mg daily was given to hyperthyroidism patients, and high-dose intravenous methylprednisolone was given to ophthalmopathy patients. According to the paper, TCR Vbeta CDR3 sequencing was carried out on around 140 peripheral blood samples, which came from 40 to 45 ophthalmopathy, 75 or so hyperthyroidism and roughly 17 progressor patients.

This clonotype was detected a few times. Its recognized antigen is unknown. Base qualities are not recorded, but no much larger clone differs from it by a single base. Points the paper makes about the study in general: In validation, the model predicted progression to ophthalmopathy a median of roughly 6.1 months before onset, with around 70% sensitivity and nearly 75% specificity. Blood samples also contained most of the expanded thyroid clonotypes (frequency above 0.001), which suggests that blood repertoires may reflect thyroid immune responses. No statistical method was used to fix the sample size in advance, and group allocation was not hidden from the investigators. In cross-validation, a model built on a 13 V-J signature told ophthalmopathy apart from stable hyperthyroidism with over 85% sensitivity and 81% to 82% specificity, and in testing the same model reached 80%/75%.

A patient counted as having stable Graves' hyperthyroidism if no progression to ophthalmopathy occurred over 18 months of follow-up. Hyperthyroidism patients were newly diagnosed, with disease duration under 2 months, and aged 18 to 65 years. Patients with uncontrolled infections, other autoimmune diseases, pregnancy or lactation were excluded. Diagnoses were based on clinical symptoms, serum thyroxine and TRAb, thyroid ultrasound and orbital computed tomography. Ficoll-Paque density gradient centrifugation was used to isolate PBMCs from approximately 10 ml of fresh peripheral blood. Total RNA was extracted with Trizol reagent, and quality was checked on an Agilent 2100 Bioanalyzer. Based on the germline V gene, the CDR1 and CDR2 sequences are KGHSH and LQKENI. The CDR3 numbers 14 residues from cysteine through phenylalanine. CDR3 DNA only is kept here, 42 bases in frame from base 1. V is reduced by 2 bases and J by 1 base, leaving a spacing of 8 bases between them.

The TCR beta CDR3 regions were amplified from RNA transcripts. The TCR CDR3 was subjected to a first round of RT-PCR using the HTBI primer set and the Qiagen OneStep RT-PCR kit. Libraries were constructed in a second round of multiplex PCR, after which size selection and purification were performed. Sequencing of the libraries was done on an Illumina HiSeq2000 using paired-end 100 bp reads. On the study's bioinformatics: SOAPnuke was used to process the raw data, with reads discarded if the reads contained adapters or uncalled bases, had a mean Phred below 15, or lacked an exact constant-primer or identifier match. High-quality paired reads were merged using COPE v1.2.5, and each unique nucleotide sequence was defined as a clonotype. MiTCR v1.1 was used to align the clonotypes against IMGT TRBV, TRBD and TRBJ reference segments. The analysis was restricted to V-J combinations with a frequency above 0.0001, which together covered just over 98% of the repertoires. The TCS score was defined as F50 (clonal expansion) divided by E x V (chaos), with BLOSUM62-based TCRdist calculated between CDR3 peptides within each V-J. Welch's t-statistics and random forest reduced several hundred V-J features to around 14, which were used in a naive Bayes classifier (R e1071). TCRdb's own reprocessing of the public reads used fastp at Q25 and MiXCR and kept productive beta chains. Rows merge per CDR3 protein into single entries with the most common DNA and genes. TCRdb, not the authors, supplied the V and J calls. Across this sample there are more than 500,000 distinct CDR3 sequences, with around 16% seen only once. Of the sample, around 3.9% is held by the ten largest clones.

The sequence joins TRBV18 to TRBJ1-1; the D gene is not confidently resolved. The sequence came from a woman aged 25 to 45 with Graves' hyperthyroidism. What was sequenced was blood. This receptor carries the CDR3 CASSPNGPNTEAFF. Read as DNA, the sequence is TGTGCCAGCTCACCAAACGGCCCGAACACTGAAGCTTTCTTT.